This T cell receptor (beta chain) emerged from a study of blood T cell repertoires in COVID-19. In the study overall: T cells, B-cell-depleted T cells, or PBMCs supplied cDNA or gDNA.

The age range of participants was about 18 to 90 years, with residence in 20 to 25 US areas. Source study methods: By means of reference gene primer amplification, nucleated cell counts were estimated. Produced via immunoSEQ multiplex PCR; TCRdb's table is partial and in-frame only. V, J and clone size were drawn from that table, and D and trimming were deduced from the DNA. The sample lists about 200,000 clones; 65% to 85% were seen once. Trimming took 4 bases from V and 5 from J, leaving 9 bases between them. The CDR3 runs to 13 residues. CDR1 is LGHNA and CDR2 is YSLEER in the germline V gene. The table lists this clone with a count of one.

This chain links TRBV4-3 with TRBJ2-1; maybe TRBD1 (6 bases). The sample consisted of PBMCs or T cells enriched from blood (not recorded which). The TCR sequence derives from a woman aged 40 to 50 with acute COVID-19. CDR3 nucleotides: TGCGCCAGCAGCCTTGACAGGAACAATGAGCAGTTCTTC. Encoded protein: CASSLDRNNEQFF.